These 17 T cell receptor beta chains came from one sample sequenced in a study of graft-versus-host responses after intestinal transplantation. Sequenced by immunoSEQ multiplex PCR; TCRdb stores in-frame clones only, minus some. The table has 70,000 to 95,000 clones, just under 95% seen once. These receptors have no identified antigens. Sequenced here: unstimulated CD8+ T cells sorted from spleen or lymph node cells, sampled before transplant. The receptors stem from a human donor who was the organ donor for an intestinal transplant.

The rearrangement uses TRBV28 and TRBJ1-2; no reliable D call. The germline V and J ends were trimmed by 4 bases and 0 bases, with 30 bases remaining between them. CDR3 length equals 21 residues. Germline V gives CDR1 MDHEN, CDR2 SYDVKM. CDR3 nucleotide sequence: TGTGCCAGCAGTTCTCACGTCCCCATCGTGGGTCGGCAGGCCTCTAACTATGGCTACACCTTC. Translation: CASSSHVPIVGRQASNYGYTF.

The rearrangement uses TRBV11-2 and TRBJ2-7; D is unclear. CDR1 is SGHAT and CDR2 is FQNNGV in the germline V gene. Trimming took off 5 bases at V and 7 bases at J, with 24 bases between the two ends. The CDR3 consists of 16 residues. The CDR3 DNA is TGTGCCAGCAGCCCGGCCCCGCGACGCTGGTTGGAGGAGCAGTACTTC. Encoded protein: CASSPAPRRWLEEQYF.

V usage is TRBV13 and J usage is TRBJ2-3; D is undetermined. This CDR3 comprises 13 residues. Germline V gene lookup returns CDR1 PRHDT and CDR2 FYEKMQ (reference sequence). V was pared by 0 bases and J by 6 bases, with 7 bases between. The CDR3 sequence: CASSLGGRDTQYF. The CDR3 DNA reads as TGTGCCAGCAGCTTAGGCGGCAGGGATACGCAGTATTTT.

This CDR3 reads CASSFYPDGYTF. The CDR3 DNA is TGTGCCAGCAGCTTTTATCCCGATGGCTACACCTTC. J is TRBJ1-2 and V is TRBV5-4, with unresolved D. Deletions cut 2 bases from V and 6 bases from J, with 8 bases between. The CDR3 contains 12 residues. Germline CDR1 SGHNT, CDR2 YYREEE (reference sequence). Drawing the rest from reference TRBV5-4 and TRBJ1-2, the complete variable domain is ETGVTQSPTHLIKTRGQQVTLRCSSQSGHNTVSWYQQALGQGPQFIFQYYREEENGRGNFPPRFSGLQFPNYSSELNVNALELDDSALYLCASSFYPDGYTFGSGTRLTVV.

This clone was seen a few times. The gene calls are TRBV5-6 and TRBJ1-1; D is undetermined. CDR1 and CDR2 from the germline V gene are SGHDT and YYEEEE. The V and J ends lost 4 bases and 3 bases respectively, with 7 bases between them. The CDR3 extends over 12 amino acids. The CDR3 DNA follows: TGTGCCAGCAGCCGTAGATACACTGAAGCTTTCTTT. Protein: CASSRRYTEAFF.

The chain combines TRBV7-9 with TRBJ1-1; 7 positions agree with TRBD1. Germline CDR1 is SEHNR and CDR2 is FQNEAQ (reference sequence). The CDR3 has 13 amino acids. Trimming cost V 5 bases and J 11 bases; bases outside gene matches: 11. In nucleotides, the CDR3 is TGTGCCAGCAGCCCCCCGGACAGGTGGGTGGCTTTCTTT. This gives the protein CASSPPDRWVAFF.

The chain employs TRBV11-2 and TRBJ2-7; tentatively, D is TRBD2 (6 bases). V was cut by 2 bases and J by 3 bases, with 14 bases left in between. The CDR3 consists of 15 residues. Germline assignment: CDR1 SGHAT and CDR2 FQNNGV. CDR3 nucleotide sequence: TGTGCCAGCAGCTTAATCGCGGGACTTGTCTACGAGCAGTACTTC. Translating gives CASSLIAGLVYEQYF.

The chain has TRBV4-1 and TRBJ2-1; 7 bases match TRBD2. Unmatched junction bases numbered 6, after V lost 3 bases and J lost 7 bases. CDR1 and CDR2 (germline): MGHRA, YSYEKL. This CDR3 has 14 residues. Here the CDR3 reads CASSHPGLPNEQFF. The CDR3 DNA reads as TGCGCCAGCAGCCATCCGGGACTACCGAATGAGCAGTTCTTC.

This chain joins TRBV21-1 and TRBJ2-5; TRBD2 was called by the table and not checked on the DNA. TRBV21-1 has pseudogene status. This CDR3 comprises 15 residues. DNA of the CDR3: TGTGCCAGCAGCAAGTGGCGGGGGATCCAAGAGACCCAGTACTTC. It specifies CASSKWRGIQETQYF.

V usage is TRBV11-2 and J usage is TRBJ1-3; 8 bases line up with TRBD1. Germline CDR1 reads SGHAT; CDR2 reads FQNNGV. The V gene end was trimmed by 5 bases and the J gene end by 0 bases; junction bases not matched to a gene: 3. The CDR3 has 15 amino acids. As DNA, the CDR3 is TGTGCCAGCAGCCGCACAGGGGGCTCTGGAAACACCATATATTTT. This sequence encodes CASSRTGGSGNTIYF.

As DNA, the CDR3 is TGTGCCAGCAGTGTAGGGGACAGGGGTCATCAGCCCCAGCATTTT. As protein: CASSVGDRGHQPQHF. The chain has TRBV6-1 and TRBJ1-5, with 10 bases that match TRBD1. V dropped 4 bases and J dropped 5; count of bases not matched to a gene: 5. The length of the CDR3 is 15 residues. CDR1 and CDR2 (germline): MNHNS, SASEGT.

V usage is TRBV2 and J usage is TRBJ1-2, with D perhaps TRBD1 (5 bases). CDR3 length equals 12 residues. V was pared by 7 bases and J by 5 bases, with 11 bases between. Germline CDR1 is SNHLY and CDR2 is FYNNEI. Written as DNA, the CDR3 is TGTGCCAGCACTCGACAGCTTTATGGCTACACCTTC. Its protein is CASTRQLYGYTF.

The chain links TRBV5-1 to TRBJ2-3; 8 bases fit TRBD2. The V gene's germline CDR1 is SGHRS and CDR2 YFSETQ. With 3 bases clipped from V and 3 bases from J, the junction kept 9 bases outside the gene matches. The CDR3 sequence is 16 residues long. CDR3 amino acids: CASSSTPGLVTDTQYF. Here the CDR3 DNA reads TGCGCCAGCAGCTCTACCCCGGGACTAGTAACAGATACGCAGTATTTT.

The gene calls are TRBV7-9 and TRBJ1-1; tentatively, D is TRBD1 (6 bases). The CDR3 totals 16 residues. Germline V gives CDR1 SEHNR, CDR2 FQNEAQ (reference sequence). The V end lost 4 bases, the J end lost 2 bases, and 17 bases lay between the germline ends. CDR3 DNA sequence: TGTGCCAGCAGCTCTTGGGCCGGGACATCTAACACTGAAGCTTTCTTT. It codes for CASSSWAGTSNTEAFF.

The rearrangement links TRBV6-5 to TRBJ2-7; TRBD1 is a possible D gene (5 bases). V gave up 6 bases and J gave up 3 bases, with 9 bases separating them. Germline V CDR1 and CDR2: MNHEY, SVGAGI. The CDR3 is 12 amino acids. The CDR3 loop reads CASRSQGYEQYF. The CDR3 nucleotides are TGTGCCAGCAGGAGCCAGGGCTACGAGCAGTACTTC.

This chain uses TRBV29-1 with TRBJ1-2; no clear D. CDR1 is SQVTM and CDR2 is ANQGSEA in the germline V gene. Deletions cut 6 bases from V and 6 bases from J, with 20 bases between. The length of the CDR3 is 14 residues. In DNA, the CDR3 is TGCAGCGTCCATAGCCTGCTTCCCCCCCATGGCTACACCTTC. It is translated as CSVHSLLPPHGYTF.

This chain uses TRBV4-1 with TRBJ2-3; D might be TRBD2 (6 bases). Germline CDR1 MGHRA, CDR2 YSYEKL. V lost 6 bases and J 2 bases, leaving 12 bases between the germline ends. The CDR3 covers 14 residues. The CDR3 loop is CASRTAGSTDTQYF. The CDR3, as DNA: TGCGCCAGCAGGACAGCGGGTTCCACAGATACGCAGTATTTT.